This T cell receptor (beta chain) was captured in a study of radiation and T cells in renal cell carcinoma. Note on this clone: Its antigen remains unidentified.

General study results and limits: Without pretreatment biopsies, baseline tumor clonotype presence was undetermined.

The CDR3 has 12 amino acids. Deletions cut 0 bases from V and 5 bases from J, with 5 bases between. Germline V gene sequence: CDR1 SGHRS, CDR2 YFSETQ. Time point indicated: blood 2 weeks post-SBRT. Described treatment: 15 Gy SBRT to primary tumor, nephrectomy 4 weeks later. Clones were sequenced by immunoSEQ multiplex PCR, and TCRdb holds only the in-frame ones, with some missing. The sample holds about 47,000 clones, 80% seen once. The sequence came from an older woman with renal cell carcinoma. J is TRBJ2-5 and V is TRBV5-1, with D unresolved. This specimen was blood, taken from a patient whose treatment included radiotherapy and nephrectomy. In DNA form, the CDR3 reads TGCGCCAGCAGCTTGGATGCTGAGACCCAGTACTTC. Translation gives CASSLDAETQYF.